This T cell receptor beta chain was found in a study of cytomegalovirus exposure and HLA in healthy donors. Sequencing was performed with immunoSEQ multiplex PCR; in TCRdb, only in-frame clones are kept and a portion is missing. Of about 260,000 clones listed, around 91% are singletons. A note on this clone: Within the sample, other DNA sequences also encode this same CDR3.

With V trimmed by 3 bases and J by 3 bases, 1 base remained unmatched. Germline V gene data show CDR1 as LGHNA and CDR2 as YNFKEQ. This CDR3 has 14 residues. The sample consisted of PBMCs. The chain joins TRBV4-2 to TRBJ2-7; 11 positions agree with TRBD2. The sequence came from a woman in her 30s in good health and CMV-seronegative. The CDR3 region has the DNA TGTGCCAGCAGCCATGGGACTAGCGGCTACGAGCAGTACTTC. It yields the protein CASSHGTSGYEQYF.